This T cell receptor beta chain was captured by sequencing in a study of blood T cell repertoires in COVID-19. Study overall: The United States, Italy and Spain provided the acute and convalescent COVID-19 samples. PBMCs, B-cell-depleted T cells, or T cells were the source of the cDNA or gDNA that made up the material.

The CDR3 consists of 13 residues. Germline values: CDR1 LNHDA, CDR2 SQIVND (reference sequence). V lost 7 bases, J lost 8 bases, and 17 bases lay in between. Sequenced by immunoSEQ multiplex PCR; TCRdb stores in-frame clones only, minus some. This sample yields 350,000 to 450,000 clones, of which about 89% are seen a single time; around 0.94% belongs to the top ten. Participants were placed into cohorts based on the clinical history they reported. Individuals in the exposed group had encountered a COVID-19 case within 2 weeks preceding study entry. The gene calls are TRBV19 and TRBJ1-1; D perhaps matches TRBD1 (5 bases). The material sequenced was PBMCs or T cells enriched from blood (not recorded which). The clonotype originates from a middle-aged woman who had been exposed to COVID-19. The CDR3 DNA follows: TGTGCCAGTACCGAAGGCCGCTGGGGCGAAGCTTTCTTT. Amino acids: CASTEGRWGEAFF.